These 24 T cell receptor beta chains were sequenced from one sample in a study of blood T cells in healthy people across ages. Next came a second PCR, run for about 7 to 12 cycles, which used a sample-barcoded 5' primer along with a J-beta primer mix. In TCRdb, the 5' RACE reads were re-called with MiXCR into one record per CDR3 protein. The sample gives over 1.5 million distinct CDR3 sequences, about 49% of which show up once; approximately 2.1% is in the top ten. Sequencing used blood. All receptors derive from a woman between 40 and 55 years old in good health.

The chain has TRBV3-1 and TRBJ2-1; 9 positions match TRBD2. Germline lookup yields CDR1 LGHDT and CDR2 YNNKEL (reference sequence). There are 18 residues in the CDR3. Losses at the gene ends were 0 bases for V and 3 bases for J; bases not matched to a gene: 9. The CDR3 here is CASSQDLASGADYNEQFF. CDR3 bases: TGTGCCAGCAGCCAAGATCTGGCTAGCGGGGCCGACTACAATGAGCAGTTCTTC.

This chain joins TRBV7-9 and TRBJ2-7; 7 bases agree with TRBD1. The J segment lost 3 bases and the V segment lost 5 bases, leaving 10 bases of the junction unmatched. The CDR3 has 15 residues. The germline V gene has CDR1 SEHNR and CDR2 FQNEAQ (reference sequence). CDR3 amino acids: CASSERQGTNYEQYF. CDR3 DNA: TGTGCCAGCAGCGAGAGACAGGGCACAAACTACGAGCAGTACTTC.

The V gene is TRBV12-3 or TRBV12-4, the J gene TRBJ1-2; D remains ambiguous. The CDR3 has 12 amino acids. V was shortened by 4 bases and J by 12 bases, with 15 bases between the two germline ends. In DNA form, the CDR3 reads TGTGCCAGCAGTTCACCGACTGGTGGGGACACCTTC. Translating gives CASSSPTGGDTF.

This clonotype was counted a few times. The chain combines TRBV28 with TRBJ2-5; D ambiguous. Trimming removed 4 bases from V and 1 base from J, with 13 bases in between. The CDR3 runs to 15 residues. Germline CDR1 MDHEN, CDR2 SYDVKM. DNA for the CDR3: TGTGCCAGCAGTTCCCCCGGGCAGACCCAAGAGACCCAGTACTTC. Its protein product is CASSSPGQTQETQYF.

The chain uses TRBV20-1 and TRBJ1-5; 9 bases map to TRBD1. Per germline, CDR1 DFQATT and CDR2 SNEGSKA (reference sequence). The V segment lost 1 base and the J segment 5 bases; nucleotides outside the gene matches: 6. The CDR3 has 15 residues. The CDR3 sequence: CSARASTGGDQPQHF. As DNA, the CDR3 is TGCAGTGCTAGAGCGTCGACAGGGGGAGATCAGCCCCAGCATTTT.

This clonotype turned up a few times. The rearrangement links TRBV3-1 to TRBJ1-2, with D hard to call. Trimming pared 3 bases from V and 7 bases from J, leaving 15 bases between. Per the germline V gene, CDR1 is LGHDT and CDR2 is YNNKEL (reference sequence). This CDR3 has 14 residues. The DNA for the CDR3 is TGTGCCAGCAGCCAGGTGCCTGGGCGGAGTGGCTACACCTTC. It translates to CASSQVPGRSGYTF. Complete variable domain (other parts from reference TRBV3-1 and TRBJ1-2): DTAVSQTPKYLVTQMGNDKSIKCEQNLGHDTMYWYKQDSKKFLKIMFSYNNKELIINETVPNRFSPKSPDKAHLNLHINSLELGDSAVYFCASSQVPGRSGYTFGSGTRLTVV.

The V call is TRBV27, the J call TRBJ1-1, with D possibly TRBD1 on 5 matching bases. CDR1 MNHEY and CDR2 SMNVEV come from the germline V gene (reference sequence). The CDR3 sequence is 11 residues long. V dropped 4 bases and J dropped 7 bases, with 7 bases sitting between them. CDR3 protein: CASSSQGEAFF. CDR3 bases: TGTGCCAGCAGTTCGCAGGGTGAAGCTTTCTTT.

This clonotype was seen a handful of times. V is TRBV6-2 or TRBV6-3 and J is TRBJ2-7, with 8 nucleotides matching TRBD2. CDR3 size: 13 residues. V dropped 8 bases and J dropped 7; count of bases not matched to a gene: 10. Germline CDR1 and CDR2: MNHEY and SVGEGT. CDR3 in amino acids: CASATGGASEQYF. DNA of the CDR3: TGTGCCAGCGCGACGGGAGGGGCGTCTGAGCAGTACTTC.

The chain has TRBV15 and TRBJ1-5, with a weak D call TRBD1 (5 bases). The ends were cut back, 5 bases at V and 6 bases at J, with 11 bases in the middle. Germline values: CDR1 LNHNV, CDR2 YYDKDF (reference sequence). The CDR3 is 13 residues long. For the CDR3, the DNA is TGTGCCACCAGCTTGCAGGGTAGTCAGCCCCAGCATTTT. This sequence encodes CATSLQGSQPQHF.

The chain combines TRBV9 with TRBJ2-1, with a weak D call TRBD1 (6 bases). Germline CDR1 and CDR2: SGDLS and YYNGEE. This CDR3 spans 16 amino acids. The V end was cut by 3 bases, the J end by 6 bases, with 19 bases between. DNA of the CDR3: TGTGCCAGCAGCGACAGGGTAACGGCAGTCTGCAATGAGCAGTTCTTC. It codes for CASSDRVTAVCNEQFF.

This clonotype appeared a few times. The V gene is TRBV5-1, the J gene TRBJ2-5; D is possibly TRBD2 (6 bases). This CDR3 spans 14 amino acids. V was shortened by 4 bases and J by 1 base, with 11 bases between the two germline ends. Germline values: CDR1 SGHRS, CDR2 YFSETQ. The CDR3, as DNA: TGCGCCAGCAGCAAAATCGGGGGCCAAGAGACCCAGTACTTC. Residues: CASSKIGGQETQYF. Looking up the rest from reference TRBV5-1 and TRBJ2-5 gives the full variable domain: KAGVTQTPRYLIKTRGQQVTLSCSPISGHRSVSWYQQTPGQGLQFLFEYFSETQRNKGNFPGRFSGRQFSNSRSEMNVSTLELGDSALYLCASSKIGGQETQYFGPGTRLLVL.

The chain carries TRBV24-1 and TRBJ2-7; D may be TRBD1 (5 bases). Deletions cut 2 bases from V and 4 bases from J, with 11 bases between. CDR3 length: 14 amino acids. Germline V gives CDR1 KGHDR, CDR2 SFDVKD. The CDR3 sequence is CATSDWNRPYEQYF. CDR3 sequence (DNA): TGTGCCACCAGTGATTGGAACAGGCCATACGAGCAGTACTTC.

Here the CDR3 DNA reads TGCAGTGCTAGAGATGCGGGGCGGGGCAACAATGAGCAGTTCTTC. It specifies CSARDAGRGNNEQFF. The J gene is TRBJ2-1, the V gene TRBV20-1; tentative D call: TRBD2 (6 bases). Looked up from germline, CDR1 is DFQATT and CDR2 is SNEGSKA (reference sequence). V lost 0 bases, J lost 5 bases, and 14 bases lay in between. This CDR3 is built from 15 residues.

This clonotype came up a few times. The CDR3 nucleotides are TGTGCCAGCAGTTACAAGGGACAGGGGGAGACCCAGTACTTC. Amino acids: CASSYKGQGETQYF. The chain has TRBV6-6 and TRBJ2-5; 10 bases match TRBD1. The CDR3 length is 14 residues. Germline V CDR1 and CDR2: MNHNY, SVGAGI (reference sequence). V was clipped by 2 bases and J by 5 bases; unmatched bases: 2.

The V and J genes are TRBV10-2 and TRBJ2-1, with 11 bases aligning to TRBD2. Trimming cost V 6 bases and J 10 bases; bases outside gene matches: 11. The CDR3 length is 15 residues. Germline CDR1 reads WSHSY; CDR2 reads SAAADI. The CDR3 is CASRGSGGASGEQFF. The CDR3 bases are TGCGCCAGCAGGGGTAGCGGGGGGGCCTCTGGAGAGCAGTTCTTC.

This clonotype was seen a few times. The chain has TRBV7-8 and TRBJ2-3, with D possibly matching TRBD2 (5 bases). The CDR3 consists of 15 residues. Trimming pared 2 bases from V and 1 base from J, leaving 10 bases between. Germline CDR1 reads SGHVS; CDR2 reads FQNEAQ. This CDR3 reads CASSLSSSRTDTQYF. The CDR3 bases are TGTGCCAGCAGCTTATCTAGCTCCCGCACAGATACGCAGTATTTT.

This chain uses TRBV7-2 with TRBJ1-2; no reliable D call. V was cut by 4 bases and J by 4 bases, with 13 bases left in between. The CDR3 covers 14 residues. Germline CDR1 reads SGHTA; CDR2 reads FQGNSA. This CDR3 is CASSSEPAGYGYTF. Here the CDR3 DNA reads TGTGCCAGCAGCTCCGAGCCCGCGGGCTATGGCTACACCTTC.

This clonotype appeared a few times. The J gene is TRBJ2-1, the V gene TRBV18; 8 positions agree with TRBD2. This CDR3 is built from 15 residues. Germline CDR1 and CDR2: KGHSH and LQKENI. The V segment lost 2 bases and the J segment 2 bases; nucleotides outside the gene matches: 2. The CDR3 coding sequence is TGTGCCAGCTCACCAGACGGGGGGGCCTACAATGAGCAGTTCTTC. This gives the protein CASSPDGGAYNEQFF.

The CDR3 bases are TGTGCCAGCAGCCAGCCGACAAACTATGGCTACACCTTC. Protein: CASSQPTNYGYTF. J is TRBJ1-2 and V is TRBV14; D gene unclear. V was pared by 3 bases and J by 2 bases, with 7 bases between. Germline V CDR1 and CDR2: SGHDN, FVKESK. The CDR3 runs 13 residues.

The CDR3 loop reads CASSYIKPASGEYGYTF. DNA of the CDR3: TGTGCCAGCAGTTACATTAAACCCGCTTCAGGGGAATATGGCTACACCTTC. The chain is built from TRBV6-6 and TRBJ1-2; possible D gene TRBD1, 6 bases. This CDR3 comprises 17 residues. Germline V CDR1 and CDR2: MNHNY, SVGAGI (reference sequence). With 2 bases removed from V and 5 bases from J, the gap between germline ends came to 21 bases.

The chain carries TRBV20-1 and TRBJ1-2; D is unresolved. V lost 6 bases to trimming and J lost 0 bases, with 14 bases between them. The CDR3 is made up of 14 amino acids. Germline V gene lookup returns CDR1 DFQATT and CDR2 SNEGSKA (reference sequence). The DNA of the CDR3 is TGCAGTGCACGGCAGGCCCCAGCTAACTATGGCTACACCTTC. Translated: CSARQAPANYGYTF.

This chain links TRBV9 with TRBJ1-5; weak D call: TRBD1 (5 bases). The CDR3 is made up of 13 amino acids. Germline lookup yields CDR1 SGDLS and CDR2 YYNGEE. The V and J ends lost 3 bases and 8 bases respectively, with 12 bases between them. CDR3 loop: CASSASGVKPQHF. The CDR3 DNA is TGTGCCAGCAGCGCCTCGGGGGTCAAGCCCCAGCATTTT.

The chain links TRBV20-1 to TRBJ2-7; D possibly uses TRBD1 or TRBD2 (5 bases each). The CDR3 has 14 residues. Germline CDR1 is DFQATT and CDR2 is SNEGSKA (reference sequence). Trimming stripped 3 bases from V and 4 bases from J, with 16 bases between. Written as DNA, the CDR3 is TGCAGTGCTAGGGGGCGGGCCGGTGGGTACGAGCAGTACTTC. Protein: CSARGRAGGYEQYF.

The chain links TRBV20-1 to TRBJ2-1; 10 bases fit TRBD2. CDR1 DFQATT and CDR2 SNEGSKA come from the germline V gene (reference sequence). The CDR3 covers 17 residues. Trimming took 1 base from V and 0 from J; bases not matched to a gene: 6. In DNA form, the CDR3 reads TGCAGTGCTAGAGGGATAGCGGGGGGTTACTCCTACAATGAGCAGTTCTTC. It specifies CSARGIAGGYSYNEQFF.